The source of this TCR beta chain is a study of CD8 T cells in Susac syndrome (dated by TCRdb to the late 2010s). Concerning the study at large: The study used repertoire sequencing to test whether antigen drove CD8+ T cell activation and differentiation in Susac syndrome. Clonality of the CD8+ T cell repertoire was compared between more than 9 healthy donors, about 14 Susac syndrome patients and approximately 16 multiple sclerosis patients. Beyond this particular receptor, the publication reports: The study acknowledged that relatively few individuals were included in the TCR sequencing and HLA analysis.

As concerns this clonotype: Its antigen is still unknown. No per-base quality is available; no much larger clone lies one base away.

High-throughput TCR beta sequencing profiled peripheral blood CD8+ and CD4+ T cells from healthy donors, Susac syndrome patients and multiple sclerosis patients. The multiple sclerosis controls were treatment-naive patients who had stable or active relapsing-remitting disease and met the revised McDonald criteria. CD8+ TEMRA cells were enriched by FACS, while bulk CD8+ and CD4+ T cells were purified by magnetic negative isolation. Blood was collected in EDTA tubes and processed within 24 hours, with PBMCs isolated through density gradient centrifugation. PBMCs destined for TCR sequencing were cryopreserved in liquid nitrogen and later thawed in a 37 °C water bath. Purity of sorted or isolated CD4+, CD8+ and CD8+ TEMRA cells was at least 90%. RNA was extracted with the RNeasy kit and 0.5 to 1 ug was reverse transcribed using random hexamers. The immunoSEQ multiplex PCR assay, covering 54 Vbeta and 13 Jbeta segments, was used to amplify TCR beta CDR3 regions. PCR amplification bias was corrected using a synthetic template baseline for primer optimization and computational correction. The study's own analysis went as follows. Reads were annotated to V, D and J genes according to IMGT and were analyzed with immunoSEQ Analyzer, with only productive sequences retained. Clonality was computed as one minus Shannon entropy normalized by log2 of the number of productive unique sequences. For each patient and control, public and private clones were evaluated within the 100 most prevalent clones. A clone was defined as Susac-specific if it was absent from the healthy and MS cohorts, from 1052 published viral clones and from other ImmuneACCESS disease sequences. TCRdb reran the public reads through fastp at Q25 and MiXCR, keeping productive beta chains. Rows with one shared CDR3 protein collapse into an entry with the most common genes and DNA. TCRdb's processing, not the study's, gives the V and J calls here. This sample is represented by about 400,000 distinct CDR3 sequences; more than 80% of them were singletons. Approximately 0.11% of the sample belongs to the ten largest clones.

Trimming removed 9 bases from V and 9 bases from J; the gene matches leave 8 bases unexplained. From its cysteine to its phenylalanine, the CDR3 spans 13 amino acids. The CDR3 DNA has 39 bases and is translated from base 1. Sequences MNHEY (CDR1) and SMNVEV (CDR2) are obtained from the germline V gene (reference sequence). Sequences were obtained from CD8+ T cells from PBMCs. This TCR came from a human donor with multiple sclerosis. The rearrangement joined TRBV27 to TRBJ1-6, and TRBD1 aligns with 7 junction nucleotides. Here is the DNA: TGTGCCAGTACCACAGGGGTGGGTTCACCCCTCCACTTT. The resulting protein is CASTTGVGSPLHF.